This entry features one TCR beta chain sequence. The V end was cut by 5 bases, the J end by 0 bases, with 16 bases between. Germline V gene data show CDR1 as LNHDA and CDR2 as SQIVND (reference sequence). The CDR3 covers 16 residues. Here immunoSEQ multiplex PCR was the method, and the copy in TCRdb shows in-frame clones only, minus some. The sample carries about 2,500,000 clones, around nine tenths recorded once. These data come from a study of shared clonotypes between healthy human individuals. Looking at the study overall: Each donor's CD8 memory used one plate, CD8 naive two, each CD4 subset three.

The chain couples TRBV19 to TRBJ1-2; D possibly corresponds to TRBD1 (5 bases). The TCR was taken from a man between 18 and 29 years old in good health. Sample: naive CD4+ T cells sorted from blood. The subset is: CD45RA+ positively selected. The chain's CDR3 is CASSFRNGTANYGYTF. Here the CDR3 DNA reads TGTGCCAGTAGTTTCAGAAATGGGACGGCTAACTATGGCTACACCTTC.